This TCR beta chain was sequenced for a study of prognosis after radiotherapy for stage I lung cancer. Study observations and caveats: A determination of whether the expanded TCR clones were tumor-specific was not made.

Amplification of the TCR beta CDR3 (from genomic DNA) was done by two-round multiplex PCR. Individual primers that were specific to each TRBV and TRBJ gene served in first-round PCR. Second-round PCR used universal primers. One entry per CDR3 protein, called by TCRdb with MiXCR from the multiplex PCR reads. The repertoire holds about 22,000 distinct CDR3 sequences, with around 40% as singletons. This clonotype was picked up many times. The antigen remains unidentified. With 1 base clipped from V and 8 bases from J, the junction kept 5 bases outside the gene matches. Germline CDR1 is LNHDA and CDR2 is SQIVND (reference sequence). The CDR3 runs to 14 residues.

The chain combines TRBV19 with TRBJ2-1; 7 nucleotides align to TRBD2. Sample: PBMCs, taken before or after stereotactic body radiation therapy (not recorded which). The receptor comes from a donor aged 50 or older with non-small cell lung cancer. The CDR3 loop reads CASSIAGGSHEQFF. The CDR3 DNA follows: TGTGCCAGTAGTATAGCCGGCGGGAGTCATGAGCAGTTCTTC.